This T cell receptor beta chain was sequenced for a study of shared clonotypes between healthy human individuals. Study conclusions and caveats: The naive CD4 repertoires of a handful of donors were compared, and approximately 4.5% of clonotypes were shared.

This clone was detected only once. Its specificity is unknown. TCRdb's copy holds only in-frame clones and misses some; the assay was immunoSEQ multiplex PCR. The sample shows about 1.5 million clones, around 98% of them seen only once. There are 14 residues in the CDR3. Per germline, CDR1 MGHDK and CDR2 SYGVNS. With 5 bases removed from V and 0 bases from J, the gap between germline ends came to 11 bases. This clonotype was obtained from a man aged 25 to 40 in good health. The rearrangement links TRBV25-1 to TRBJ2-7; D not certain. Sequencing was carried out using naive CD4+ T cells sorted from blood. Subset given: CD45RA+ positively selected. Here the CDR3 reads CASSQGPSSYEQYF. The CDR3 nucleotides are TGTGCCAGCAGTCAAGGGCCTAGCTCCTACGAGCAGTACTTC.